A single T cell receptor (beta chain) is shown here with its context. What it recognizes is unknown. The data belong to a study of shared clonotypes between healthy human individuals. CD45RA+ naive and CD45RA-negative memory subsets were separated from CD4+ cells. This table comes from immunoSEQ multiplex PCR, and its TCRdb copy is limited to in-frame clones, with some not included. The table has some 1,400,000 clones, roughly 96% seen once; the top ten hold approximately 1.1%. Study-wide results and caveats: Clonotypes which were not shared had lower generation probabilities than clonotypes that all four donors shared.

The V gene's germline CDR1 is MDHEN and CDR2 SYDVKM. CDR3 length: 14 amino acids. Germline trimming cut 3 bases from V and 6 bases from J; bases unmatched to any gene: 7. The receptor's source is a man in his thirties or forties in good health. Material for sequencing was naive CD4+ T cells sorted from blood. Subset indicated: CD45RA+ positively selected. The chain carries TRBV28 and TRBJ2-7; 8 nucleotides line up with TRBD1. The CDR3 spells CASSFGAGGFEQYF. In DNA, the CDR3 is TGTGCCAGCAGTTTTGGGGCAGGGGGCTTCGAGCAGTACTTC.